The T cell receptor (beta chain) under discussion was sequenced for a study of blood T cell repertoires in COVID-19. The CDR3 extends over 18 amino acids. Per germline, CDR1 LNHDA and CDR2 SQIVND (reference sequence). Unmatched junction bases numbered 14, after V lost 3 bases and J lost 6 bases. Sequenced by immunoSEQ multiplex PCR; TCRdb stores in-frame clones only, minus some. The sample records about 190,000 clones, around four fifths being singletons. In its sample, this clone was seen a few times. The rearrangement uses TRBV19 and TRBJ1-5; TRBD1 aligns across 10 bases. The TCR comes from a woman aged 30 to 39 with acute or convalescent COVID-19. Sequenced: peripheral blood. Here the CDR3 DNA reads TGTGCCAGTAGTATTTTCTCTCCGGGACAGGGGTTCACTCAGCCCCAGCATTTT. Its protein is CASSIFSPGQGFTQPQHF.